A single T cell receptor (beta chain) is shown here with its context. Its antigen is currently not known. No clone much larger than this one lies a single base away; base qualities are absent. The data originate from a study of identical twins (dated by TCRdb to 2015 to 2016). Regarding the study in general: TCR alpha and beta repertoires from monozygotic twins, unrelated adults of various ages and cord blood were deep-sequenced to test whether fetal clonotypes persist. To rule out contamination, replicate twin experiments were performed at different times with different library preparation protocols. What the work shows at the level of the full study, not this receptor alone: The excess sharing between twins in beta out-of-frame sequences was weaker because fewer shared sequences reduced the signal-to-noise ratio. Compared with coincidental sharing between unrelated individuals, out-of-frame TCR alpha sequences shared between twins had an excess of sequences with low generation probability. Because the same donors could not be followed over many years, the conclusions relied on cross-sectional statistical analysis. Out-of-frame TCR alpha sharing in monozygotic twins was systematically underestimated by recombination models, whereas sharing between unrelated individuals was in agreement with the recombination models. Abundant cord blood beta clonotypes had fewer insertions, young adult naive repertoires showed a similar but weaker trend, and memory repertoires showed no such trend. Zero-insertion analyses could be partly confounded by invariant T cells such as MAIT and iNKT, although diverse VJ usage argued against such confounding for most clonotypes.

Library preparation used 5' RACE. Reads for this sample came from an Illumina HiSeq 2000. Template switching added a universal primer binding site, and the final cDNA carried a unique molecular identifier that allowed TCR cDNA molecules to be counted accurately. Specific primers in the conserved constant-segment region were used to synthesize first-strand cDNA for the TCR alpha and beta chains. To control for contamination, every cDNA library carried two barcodes: a SMART-Mk sample barcode plus Illumina barcodes. TruSeq adapter sequences and Illumina sample barcodes were added in two successive PCR steps. TCR alpha and beta cDNA libraries were sequenced on the Illumina HiSeq platform with custom primers. The paper's data handling went like this. MiGEC processed the raw reads to extract unique molecular identifiers, while MiXCR was used to determine the CDR3 positions. For each individual, recombination models were inferred using an EM algorithm with the repgenHMM and IGoR tools. Shared clonotype analysis was performed with the tcR package in R, normalizing sharing by the product of cloneset sizes. To study raw recombination free of thymic and clonal selection effects, out-of-frame nonproductive sequences were analyzed. TCRdb reran the public reads through fastp at Q25 and MiXCR, keeping productive beta chains. Rows with one shared CDR3 protein collapse into an entry with the most common genes and DNA. Here the V and J calls rest on TCRdb's processing, not on the authors' analysis. Recorded for this sample are approximately 630,000 distinct CDR3 sequences; about 7% of them occurred a single time. The top ten hold about 1.5% of the sample.

The germline V gene (reference sequence) sets CDR1 to LGHDT and CDR2 to YNNKEL. From the cysteine through the phenylalanine, the CDR3 covers 18 amino acids. This entry keeps only the CDR3 DNA: 54 bases, framed from base 1. V is shortened by 0 bases, J by 2 bases, and the region joining them spans 19 bases. Every donor in the study was a healthy Caucasian. Three pairs of female monozygotic twins, all aged roughly 18 to 29 years, were included in the twin cohort. The RNA used for TCR libraries was isolated from peripheral blood mononuclear cells. These data are also associated with another study on yellow fever vaccine responses in identical twins. The second paper further reports: According to the authors, the vaccine-induced T cell response in identical twins seemed to be partly convergent and partly specific to each individual. The study precisely tracked vaccine-responding T cell clones in identical twins.

The sequence derives from a young woman in good health. The chain links TRBV3-1 with TRBJ2-5, with the D gene too uncertain to name. Sequencing was performed on PBMCs. The CDR3 here reads CASSQDERFGFGQETQYF. The DNA sequence follows: TGTGCCAGCAGCCAAGATGAACGGTTTGGGTTCGGTCAAGAGACCCAGTACTTC.